What follows are 5 T cell receptor beta chains derived from one specimen sequenced in a study of control samples from healthy donors and cancer patients. Sequencing used immunoSEQ multiplex PCR; TCRdb keeps in-frame clones, though not all of them. The data hold approximately 150,000 clones, with about 94% observed a single time. Specimen: blood. The receptor source for this set is a woman younger than 45 in good health.

A word on this clone: Other DNA sequences in this sample translate to the same CDR3. This chain connects TRBV6-5 to TRBJ1-2; D is ambiguous. This CDR3 has 13 amino acids. From germline, CDR1 is MNHEY and CDR2 SVGAGI. V lost 0 bases and J lost 4, with 6 bases in between. This CDR3 is CASSYSGSYGYTF. The CDR3 region has the DNA TGTGCCAGCAGTTACTCTGGGAGCTATGGCTACACCTTC.

The J gene is TRBJ1-5, the V gene TRBV19; no definite D call. CDR3 size: 15 residues. Per the germline V gene, CDR1 is LNHDA and CDR2 is SQIVND (reference sequence). Trimming took off 0 bases at V and 4 bases at J, with 10 bases between the two ends. The CDR3 loop reads CASSIDIGRNQPQHF. In DNA form, the CDR3 reads TGTGCCAGTAGTATAGATATAGGGAGGAATCAGCCCCAGCATTTT. The full variable domain, with the rest looked up from reference TRBV19 and TRBJ1-5, is DGGITQSPKYLFRKEGQNVTLSCEQNLNHDAMYWYRQDPGQGLRLIYYSQIVNDFQKGDIAEGYSVSREKKESFPLTVTSAQKNPTAFYLCASSIDIGRNQPQHFGDGTRLSIL.

The J gene is TRBJ1-1, the V gene TRBV7-8; 8 bases agree with TRBD1. The CDR3 is made up of 16 amino acids. Germline values: CDR1 SGHVS, CDR2 FQNEAQ. J lost 1 base, V lost 2 bases, and 6 bases had no gene match. Here the CDR3 DNA reads TGTGCCAGCAGCTTACTGATAGGGACAGGGAACACTGAAGCTTTCTTT. It is translated as CASSLLIGTGNTEAFF.

In DNA, the CDR3 is TGTGCCAGCAGCCAATATAGACAGGGCTCCTACAATGAGCAGTTCTTC. Translation gives CASSQYRQGSYNEQFF. The chain links TRBV3-1 (or the pseudogene TRBV3-2) to TRBJ2-1; 7 positions agree with TRBD1. The CDR3 contains 16 residues. J gave up 0 bases and V 2 bases, and 4 bases lay outside the gene matches. Per germline, CDR1 LGHDT and CDR2 YNNKEL (reference sequence).

This CDR3 reads CASGTDEKLFF. CDR3 in DNA: TGTGCCAGTGGGACGGATGAAAAACTGTTTTTT. The chain carries TRBV28 and TRBJ1-4; D is perhaps TRBD1 (5 bases). Between the trimmed V and J ends, which lost 9 bases and 6 bases, there was a span of 8 bases. Germline V gene lookup returns CDR1 MDHEN and CDR2 SYDVKM. This CDR3 has 11 amino acids.